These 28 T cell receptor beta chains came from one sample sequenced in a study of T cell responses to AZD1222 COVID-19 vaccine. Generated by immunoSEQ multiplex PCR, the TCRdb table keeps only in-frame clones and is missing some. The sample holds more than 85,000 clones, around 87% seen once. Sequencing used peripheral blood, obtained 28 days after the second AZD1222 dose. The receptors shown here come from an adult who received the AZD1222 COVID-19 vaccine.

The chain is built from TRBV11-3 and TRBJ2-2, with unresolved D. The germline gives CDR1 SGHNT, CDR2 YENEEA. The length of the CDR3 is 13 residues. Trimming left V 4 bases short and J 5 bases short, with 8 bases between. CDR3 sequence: CASSSQQTGELFF. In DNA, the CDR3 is TGTGCCAGCAGCTCGCAACAGACCGGGGAGCTGTTTTTT. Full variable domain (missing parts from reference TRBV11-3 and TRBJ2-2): EAGVVQSPRYKIIEKKQPVAFWCNPISGHNTLYWYLQNLGQGPELLIRYENEEAVDDSQLPKDRFSAERLKGVDSTLKIQPAELGDSAVYLCASSSQQTGELFFGEGSRLTVL.

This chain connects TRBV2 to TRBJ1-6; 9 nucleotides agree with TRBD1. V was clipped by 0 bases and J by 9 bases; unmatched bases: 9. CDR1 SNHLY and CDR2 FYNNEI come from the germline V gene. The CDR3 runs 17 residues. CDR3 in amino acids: CASSEASTGTGFSPLHF. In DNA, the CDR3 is TGTGCCAGCAGTGAAGCCTCGACCGGGACAGGGTTTTCACCCCTCCACTTT.

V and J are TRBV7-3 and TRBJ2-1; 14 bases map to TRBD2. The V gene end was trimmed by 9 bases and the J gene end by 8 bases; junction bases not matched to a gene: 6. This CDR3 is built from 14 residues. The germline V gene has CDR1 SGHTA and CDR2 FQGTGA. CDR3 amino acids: CASKWGLAGDEQFF. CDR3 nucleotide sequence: TGTGCCAGTAAGTGGGGACTAGCGGGAGATGAGCAGTTCTTC.

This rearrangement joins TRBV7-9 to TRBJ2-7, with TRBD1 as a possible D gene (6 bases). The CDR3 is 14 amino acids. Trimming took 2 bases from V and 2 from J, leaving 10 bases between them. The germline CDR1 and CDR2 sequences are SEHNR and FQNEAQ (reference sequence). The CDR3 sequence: CASSLSRGTYEQYF. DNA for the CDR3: TGTGCCAGCAGCTTATCGAGGGGGACCTACGAGCAGTACTTC.

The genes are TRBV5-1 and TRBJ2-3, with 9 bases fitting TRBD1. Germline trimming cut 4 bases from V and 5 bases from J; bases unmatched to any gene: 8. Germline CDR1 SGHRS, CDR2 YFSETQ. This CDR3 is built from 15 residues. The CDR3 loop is CASSPGQGNGDTQYF. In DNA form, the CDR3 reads TGCGCCAGCAGCCCCGGACAGGGGAATGGAGATACGCAGTATTTT.

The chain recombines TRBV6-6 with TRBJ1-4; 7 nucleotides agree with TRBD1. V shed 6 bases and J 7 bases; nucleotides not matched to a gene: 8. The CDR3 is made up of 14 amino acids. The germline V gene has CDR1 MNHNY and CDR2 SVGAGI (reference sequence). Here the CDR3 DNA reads TGTGCCAGCAGAGCCGGGACAGCTACTGAAAAACTGTTTTTT. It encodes CASRAGTATEKLFF.

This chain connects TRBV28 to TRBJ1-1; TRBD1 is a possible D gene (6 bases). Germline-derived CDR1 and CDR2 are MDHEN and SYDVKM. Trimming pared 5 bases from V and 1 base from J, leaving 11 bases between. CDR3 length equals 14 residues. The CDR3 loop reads CASSDFRGNTEAFF. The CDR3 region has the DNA TGTGCCAGCAGTGACTTCAGGGGGAACACTGAAGCTTTCTTT.

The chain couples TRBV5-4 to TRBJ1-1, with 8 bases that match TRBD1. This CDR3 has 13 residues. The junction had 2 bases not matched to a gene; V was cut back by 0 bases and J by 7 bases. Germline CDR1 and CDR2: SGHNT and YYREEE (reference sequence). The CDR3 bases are TGTGCCAGCAGCTTGGGACAGGGGAGTGAAGCTTTCTTT. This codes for CASSLGQGSEAFF.

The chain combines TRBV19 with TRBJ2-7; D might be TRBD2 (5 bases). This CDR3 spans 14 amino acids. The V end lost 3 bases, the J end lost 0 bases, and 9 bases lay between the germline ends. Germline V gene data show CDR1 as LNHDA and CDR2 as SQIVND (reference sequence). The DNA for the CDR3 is TGTGCCAGTAGTATTGCTAGCAGCTCCTACGAGCAGTACTTC. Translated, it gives CASSIASSSYEQYF.

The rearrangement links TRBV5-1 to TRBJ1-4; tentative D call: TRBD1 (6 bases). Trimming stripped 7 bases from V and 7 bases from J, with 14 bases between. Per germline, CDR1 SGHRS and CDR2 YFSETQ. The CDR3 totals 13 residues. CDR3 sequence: CASRRGGGEKLFF. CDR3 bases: TGCGCCAGCCGCAGAGGGGGAGGTGAAAAACTGTTTTTT.

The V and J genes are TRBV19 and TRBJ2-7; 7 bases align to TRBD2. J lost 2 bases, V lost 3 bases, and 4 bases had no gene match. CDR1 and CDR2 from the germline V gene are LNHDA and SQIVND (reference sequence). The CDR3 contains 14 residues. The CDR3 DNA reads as TGTGCCAGTAGTATGGTAGGGACTACCTACGAGCAGTACTTC. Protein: CASSMVGTTYEQYF.

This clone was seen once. The CDR3 region is CASSLEGLETQYF. The CDR3 coding sequence is TGTGCCAGCAGCTTAGAGGGGTTGGAGACCCAGTACTTC. This sequence joins TRBV13 and TRBJ2-5, with D perhaps TRBD1 (5 bases). The CDR3 length is 13 residues. The germline V and J ends were trimmed by 1 base and 5 bases, with 8 bases remaining between them. In germline, CDR1 is PRHDT, CDR2 FYEKMQ (reference sequence).

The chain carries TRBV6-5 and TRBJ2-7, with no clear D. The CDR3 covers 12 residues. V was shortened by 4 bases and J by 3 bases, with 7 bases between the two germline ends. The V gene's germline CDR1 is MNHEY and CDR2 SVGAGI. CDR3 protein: CASSSSLYEQYF. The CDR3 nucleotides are TGTGCCAGCAGTTCAAGCCTCTACGAGCAGTACTTC.

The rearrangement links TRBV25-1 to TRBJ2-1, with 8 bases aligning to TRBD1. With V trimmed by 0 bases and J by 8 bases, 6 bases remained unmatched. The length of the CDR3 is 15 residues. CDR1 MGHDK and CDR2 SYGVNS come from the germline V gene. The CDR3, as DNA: TGTGCCAGCAGTGAATACAGGGGGCCGTTCGATGAGCAGTTCTTC. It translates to CASSEYRGPFDEQFF.

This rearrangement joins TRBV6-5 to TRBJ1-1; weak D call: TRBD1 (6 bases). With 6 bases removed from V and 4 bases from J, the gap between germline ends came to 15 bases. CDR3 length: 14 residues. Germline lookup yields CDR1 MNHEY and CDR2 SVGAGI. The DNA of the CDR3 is TGTGCCAGCAGCCCCCGGGGGCCAGGCACTGAAGCTTTCTTT. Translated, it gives CASSPRGPGTEAFF.

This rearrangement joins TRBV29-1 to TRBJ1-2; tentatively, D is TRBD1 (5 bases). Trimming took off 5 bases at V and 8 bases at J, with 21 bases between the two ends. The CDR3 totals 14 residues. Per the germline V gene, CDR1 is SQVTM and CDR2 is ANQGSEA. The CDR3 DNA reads TGCAGCGTTATTTTGGGGGAAAGGGAATACGGCTACACCTTC. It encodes CSVILGEREYGYTF.

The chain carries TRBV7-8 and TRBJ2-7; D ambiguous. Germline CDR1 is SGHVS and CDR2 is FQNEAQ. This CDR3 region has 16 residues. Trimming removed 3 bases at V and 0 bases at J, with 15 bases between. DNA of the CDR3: TGTGCCAGCAGCTTGACTTTGACAAGAAGCTCCTACGAGCAGTACTTC. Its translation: CASSLTLTRSSYEQYF.

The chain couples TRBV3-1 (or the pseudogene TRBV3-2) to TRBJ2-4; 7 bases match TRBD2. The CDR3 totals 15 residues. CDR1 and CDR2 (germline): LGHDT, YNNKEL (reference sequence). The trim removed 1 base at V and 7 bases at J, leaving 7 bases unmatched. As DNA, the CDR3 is TGTGCCAGCAGCCAAGGGGGACTATCCCCTAACATTCAGTACTTC. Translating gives CASSQGGLSPNIQYF.

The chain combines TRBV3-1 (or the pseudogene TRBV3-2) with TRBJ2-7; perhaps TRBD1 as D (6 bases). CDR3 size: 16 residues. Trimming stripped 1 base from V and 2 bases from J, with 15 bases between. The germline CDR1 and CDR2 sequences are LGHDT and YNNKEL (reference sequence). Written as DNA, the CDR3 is TGTGCCAGCAGCCAAGCGACAGGACCCTTCACCTACGAGCAGTACTTC. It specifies CASSQATGPFTYEQYF.

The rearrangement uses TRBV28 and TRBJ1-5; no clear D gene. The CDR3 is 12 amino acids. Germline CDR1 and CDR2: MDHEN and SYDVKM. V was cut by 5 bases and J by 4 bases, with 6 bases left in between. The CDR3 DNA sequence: TGTGCCAGCAGTCGGAAGAATCAGCCCCAGCATTTT. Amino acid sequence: CASSRKNQPQHF.

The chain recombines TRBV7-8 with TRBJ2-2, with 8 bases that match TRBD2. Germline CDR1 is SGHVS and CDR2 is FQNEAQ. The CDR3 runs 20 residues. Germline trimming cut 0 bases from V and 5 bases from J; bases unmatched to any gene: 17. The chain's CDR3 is CASSLAPGFSGVSGTGELFF. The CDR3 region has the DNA TGTGCCAGCAGCTTAGCTCCCGGGTTTAGCGGGGTCTCCGGAACCGGGGAGCTGTTTTTT.

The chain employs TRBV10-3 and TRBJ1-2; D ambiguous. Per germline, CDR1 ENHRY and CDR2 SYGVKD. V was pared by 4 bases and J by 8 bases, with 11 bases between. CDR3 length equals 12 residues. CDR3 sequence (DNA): TGTGCCATCAGTGCCCCCGACCGAGGCTACACCTTC. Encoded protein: CAISAPDRGYTF.

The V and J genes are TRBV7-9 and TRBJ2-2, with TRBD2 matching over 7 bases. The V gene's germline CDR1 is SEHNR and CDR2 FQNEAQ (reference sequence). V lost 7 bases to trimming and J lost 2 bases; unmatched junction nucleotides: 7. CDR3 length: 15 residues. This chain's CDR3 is CASTPLADNTGELFF. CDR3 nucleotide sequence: TGTGCCAGCACCCCCCTAGCGGATAACACCGGGGAGCTGTTTTTT. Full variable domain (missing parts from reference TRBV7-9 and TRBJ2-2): DTGVSQNPRHKITKRGQNVTFRCDPISEHNRLYWYRQTLGQGPEFLTYFQNEAQLEKSRLLSDRFSAERPKGSFSTLEIQRTEQGDSAMYLCASTPLADNTGELFFGEGSRLTVL.

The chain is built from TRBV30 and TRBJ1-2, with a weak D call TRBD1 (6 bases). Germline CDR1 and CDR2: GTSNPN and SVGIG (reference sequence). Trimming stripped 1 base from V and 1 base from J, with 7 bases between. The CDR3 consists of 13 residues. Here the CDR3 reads CAWSGGHNYGYTF. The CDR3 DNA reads TGTGCCTGGAGTGGGGGGCATAACTATGGCTACACCTTC. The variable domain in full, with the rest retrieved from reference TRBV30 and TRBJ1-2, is SQTIHQWPATLVQPVGSPLSLECTVEGTSNPNLYWYRQAAGRGLQLLFYSVGIGQISSEVPQNLSASRPQDRQFILSSKKLLLSDSGFYLCAWSGGHNYGYTFGSGTRLTVV.

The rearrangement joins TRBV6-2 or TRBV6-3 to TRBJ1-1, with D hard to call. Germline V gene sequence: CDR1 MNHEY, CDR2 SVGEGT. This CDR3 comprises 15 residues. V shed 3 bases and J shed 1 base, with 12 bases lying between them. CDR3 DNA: TGTGCCAGCAGTTATCCTCAAATCCAGAACACTGAAGCTTTCTTT. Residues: CASSYPQIQNTEAFF.

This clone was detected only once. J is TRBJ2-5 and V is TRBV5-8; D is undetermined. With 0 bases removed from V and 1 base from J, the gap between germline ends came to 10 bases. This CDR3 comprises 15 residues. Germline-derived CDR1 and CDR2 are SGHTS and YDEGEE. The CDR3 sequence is CASSLVWHSQETQYF. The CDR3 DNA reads TGTGCCAGCAGCTTGGTATGGCACTCCCAAGAGACCCAGTACTTC.

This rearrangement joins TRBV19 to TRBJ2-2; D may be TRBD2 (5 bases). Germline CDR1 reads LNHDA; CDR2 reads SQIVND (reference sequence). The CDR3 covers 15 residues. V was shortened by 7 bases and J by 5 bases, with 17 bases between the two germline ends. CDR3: CASKDSFTWTGELFF. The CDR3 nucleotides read TGTGCCAGTAAGGACTCCTTTACTTGGACCGGGGAGCTGTTTTTT.

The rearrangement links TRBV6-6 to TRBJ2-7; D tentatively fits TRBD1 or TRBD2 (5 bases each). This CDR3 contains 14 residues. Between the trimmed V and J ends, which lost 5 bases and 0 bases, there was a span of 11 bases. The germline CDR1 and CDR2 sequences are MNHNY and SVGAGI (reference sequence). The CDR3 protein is CASSQGRSSYEQYF. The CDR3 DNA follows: TGTGCCAGCAGTCAGGGACGGTCCTCCTACGAGCAGTACTTC.